This T cell receptor beta chain originates from a study of blood T cell repertoires in COVID-19. Looking at the study overall: There were acute and convalescent COVID-19 samples, and they came from the United States, Italy and Spain. Sample material is recorded as cDNA or gDNA derived from T cells, B-cell-depleted T cells, or PBMCs.

V was shortened by 6 bases and J by 9 bases, with 20 bases between the two germline ends. This CDR3 contains 14 residues. Germline V gene sequence: CDR1 MDHEN, CDR2 SYDVKM. In the original analysis: Counts of nucleated cells, estimated from reference gene primer amplification, were obtained. Repertoires were generated with immunoSEQ multiplex PCR, while TCRdb's copy carries only in-frame clones and drops some. V and J calls and clone size are those listed in that table; D and trimming were worked out from the DNA. The table shows about 60,000 clones, with approximately 91% occurring only once. What was sequenced was peripheral blood. The clonotype comes from a man in his 70s with acute or convalescent COVID-19. The rearrangement links TRBV28 to TRBJ1-2; a weak D match, TRBD1 (6 bases). CDR3 DNA sequence: TGTGCCAGCAGCAACGCGGGGGGGGCATATCGCTACACCTTC. It specifies CASSNAGGAYRYTF.